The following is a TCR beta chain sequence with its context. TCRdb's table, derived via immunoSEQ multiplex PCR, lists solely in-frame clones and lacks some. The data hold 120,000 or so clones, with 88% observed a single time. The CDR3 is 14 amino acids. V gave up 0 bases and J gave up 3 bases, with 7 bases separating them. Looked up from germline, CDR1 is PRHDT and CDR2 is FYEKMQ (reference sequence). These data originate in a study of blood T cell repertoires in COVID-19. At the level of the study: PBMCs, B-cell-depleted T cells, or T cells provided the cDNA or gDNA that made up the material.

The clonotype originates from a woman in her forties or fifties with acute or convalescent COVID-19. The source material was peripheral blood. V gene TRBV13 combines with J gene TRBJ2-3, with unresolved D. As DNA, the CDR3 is TGTGCCAGCAGCTTAGGCGTCGGGACAGATACGCAGTATTTT. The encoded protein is CASSLGVGTDTQYF.